The 11 T cell receptor beta chains in this list originate from one sample, sequenced in a study of cytomegalovirus exposure and HLA in healthy donors. The PCR was carried out with 60 Vbeta primers and 13 Jbeta primers. Generated by immunoSEQ multiplex PCR, the TCRdb table keeps only in-frame clones and is missing some. The sample lists about 200,000 clones; just under 70% were seen once. Sequencing was done on a sample of PBMCs. The receptors here all came from a man in his forties in good health and CMV-seropositive.

The chain has TRBV2 and TRBJ2-4; D ambiguous. Germline CDR1 is SNHLY and CDR2 is FYNNEI. Trimming cost V 6 bases and J 0 bases, with 21 bases left between them. This CDR3 has 18 amino acids. Here the CDR3 reads CASRSQHSSYLAKNIQYF. The CDR3 nucleotides are TGTGCCAGCAGATCACAGCACTCCAGCTATCTAGCCAAAAACATTCAGTACTTC.

The chain employs TRBV7-2 and TRBJ2-1, with 7 bases that match TRBD1. CDR1 is SGHTA and CDR2 is FQGNSA in the germline V gene. The CDR3 loop spans 14 amino acids. Trimming cost V 0 bases and J 9 bases; bases outside gene matches: 5. The CDR3 region has the DNA TGTGCCAGCAGCTTAGCCGGCCCAGGGGGTGAGCAGTTCTTC. Its translation: CASSLAGPGGEQFF.

The chain recombines TRBV5-1 with TRBJ1-2; 8 positions agree with TRBD1. Unmatched junction bases numbered 5, after V lost 1 base and J lost 3 bases. CDR1 SGHRS and CDR2 YFSETQ come from the germline V gene. The length of the CDR3 is 15 residues. CDR3 sequence: CASSLSGQDYYGYTF. The CDR3, as DNA: TGCGCCAGCAGCTTGTCGGGACAGGACTACTATGGCTACACCTTC.

CDR3 nucleotide sequence: TGTGCCAGCAGCCAAGATCTAGACACTGAAGCTTTCTTT. Protein product: CASSQDLDTEAFF. The rearrangement joins TRBV14 to TRBJ1-1; D call uncertain. Germline V gives CDR1 SGHDN, CDR2 FVKESK. Deletions cut 0 bases from V and 3 bases from J, with 5 bases between. CDR3 length equals 13 residues. Full variable domain (outside the CDR3, taken from reference TRBV14 and TRBJ1-1): EAGVTQFPSHSVIEKGQTVTLRCDPISGHDNLYWYRRVMGKEIKFLLHFVKESKQDESGMPNNRFLAERTGGTYSTLKVQPAELEDSGVYFCASSQDLDTEAFFGQGTRLTVV.

V usage is TRBV19 and J usage is TRBJ1-2; TRBD1 is a possible D gene (5 bases). Between the trimmed V and J ends, which lost 3 bases and 5 bases, there was a span of 13 bases. The germline V gene has CDR1 LNHDA and CDR2 SQIVND (reference sequence). CDR3 size: 14 residues. CDR3 nucleotides: TGTGCCAGTAGTATCAGAAGGGGTACATATGGCTACACCTTC. It is translated as CASSIRRGTYGYTF. The full variable domain, in which reference TRBV19 and TRBJ1-2 provide the parts outside the CDR3, is DGGITQSPKYLFRKEGQNVTLSCEQNLNHDAMYWYRQDPGQGLRLIYYSQIVNDFQKGDIAEGYSVSREKKESFPLTVTSAQKNPTAFYLCASSIRRGTYGYTFGSGTRLTVV.

V gene TRBV27 combines with J gene TRBJ2-1, with D uncertain. Per germline, CDR1 MNHEY and CDR2 SMNVEV (reference sequence). The V and J ends lost 6 bases and 4 bases respectively, with 4 bases between them. The CDR3 totals 11 residues. The CDR3, as DNA: TGTGCCAGCAGCCAATACAATGAGCAGTTCTTC. Its protein is CASSQYNEQFF.

This clone was counted between two and nine times. In DNA form, the CDR3 reads TGTGCCAGCAGCCCCATGGGGCAGGGTGGCGAGCAGTACTTC. Translating it yields CASSPMGQGGEQYF. The rearrangement uses TRBV9 and TRBJ2-7, with D possibly being TRBD1 (5 bases). Germline CDR1 and CDR2: SGDLS and YYNGEE. The CDR3 is 14 amino acids. V was cut by 4 bases and J by 6 bases, with 17 bases left in between.

With respect to this clone: At one of its ends the junction is not consistent with the germline gene, which may arise from a read error. This chain connects TRBV5-6 to TRBJ2-7, with D hard to call. Germline-derived CDR1 and CDR2 are SGHDT and YYEEEE. This CDR3 region has 13 residues. CDR3 protein: CASSLEITYERYF. The CDR3 bases are TGTGCCAGCAGCTTGGAAATAACCTACGAGCGGTACTTC.

The chain is built from TRBV7-9 and TRBJ2-4, with 7 bases matching TRBD1. The germline V gene has CDR1 SEHNR and CDR2 FQNEAQ (reference sequence). J gave up 11 bases and V 5 bases, and 9 bases lay outside the gene matches. The CDR3 is 13 amino acids. CDR3 nucleotides: TGTGCCAGCAGCCCCAAGACAGGGTCCGTTCAGTACTTC. Its translation is CASSPKTGSVQYF.

This clone turned up a few times. V is TRBV4-3 and J is TRBJ1-6; D is undetermined. V dropped 1 base and J dropped 0 bases, with 22 bases sitting between them. Germline V gene sequence: CDR1 LGHNA, CDR2 YSLEER. The CDR3 is 21 residues long. The CDR3 region is CASSQGLKGSGKSSYNSPLHF. CDR3 DNA: TGCGCCAGCAGCCAAGGGCTAAAAGGGTCGGGGAAAAGCTCCTATAATTCACCCCTCCACTTT.

V usage is TRBV9 and J usage is TRBJ2-3; tentative D call: TRBD2 (7 bases). CDR1 and CDR2 (germline): SGDLS, YYNGEE. The CDR3 consists of 16 residues. Trimming took 2 bases from V and 1 from J, leaving 14 bases between them. Here the CDR3 DNA reads TGTGCCAGCAGCGTTTCGGGGAGGGGGGGCACAGATACGCAGTATTTT. Amino acid sequence: CASSVSGRGGTDTQYF.